The clone carrying this T cell receptor beta chain was observed at least ten times. Germline CDR1 and CDR2: KGHSH and LQKENI. With V trimmed by 0 bases and J by 4 bases, 6 bases remained unmatched. CDR3 length: 17 residues. The data derive from a study of metastatic and nonmetastatic thyroid tumors. Patients were all untreated before their thyroid surgery. TCRdb called clones again from the PCR reads with MiXCR. The sample records tens of thousands of clones, under 25% being singletons. This chain uses TRBV18 with TRBJ2-1, with 10 nucleotides matching TRBD1. The sequence was collected from a female donor with papillary thyroid cancer or a benign thyroid nodule (not recorded which). Some clones in this sample may be carry-over from other donors' samples. Material for sequencing was blood. The CDR3 loop reads CASSPPFGTGVYNEQFF. The CDR3 DNA reads as TGTGCCAGCTCACCACCTTTCGGGACAGGGGTTTACAATGAGCAGTTCTTC. Looking up the rest from reference TRBV18 and TRBJ2-1 gives the full variable domain: NAGVMQNPRHLVRRRGQEARLRCSPMKGHSHVYWYRQLPEEGLKFMVYLQKENIIDESGMPKERFSAEFPKEGPSILRIQQVVRGDSAAYFCASSPPFGTGVYNEQFFGPGTRLTVL.